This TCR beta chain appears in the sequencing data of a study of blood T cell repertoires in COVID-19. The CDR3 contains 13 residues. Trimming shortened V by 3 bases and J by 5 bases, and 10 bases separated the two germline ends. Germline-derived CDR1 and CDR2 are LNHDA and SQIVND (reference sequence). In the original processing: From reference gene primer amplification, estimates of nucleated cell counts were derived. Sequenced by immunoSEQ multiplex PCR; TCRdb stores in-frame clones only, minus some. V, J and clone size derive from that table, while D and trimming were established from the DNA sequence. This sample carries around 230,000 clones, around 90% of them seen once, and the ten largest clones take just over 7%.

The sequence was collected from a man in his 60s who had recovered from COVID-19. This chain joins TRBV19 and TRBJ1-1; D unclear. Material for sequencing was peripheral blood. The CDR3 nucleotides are TGTGCCAGTAGTATGAGGGTGAGAACTGAAGCTTTCTTT. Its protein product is CASSMRVRTEAFF.